The 18 T cell receptor beta chains reported below all come from one sample, sequenced in a study of T cell changes during pregnancy in multiple sclerosis. Repertoires were generated with immunoSEQ multiplex PCR, while TCRdb's copy carries only in-frame clones and drops some. The sample holds 100,000 or so clones; about 94% are singletons and the top ten take less than 2.5%. Here the sequenced sample was peripheral blood, taken in the third trimester of pregnancy. The origin of the receptors is a female donor with multiple sclerosis, enrolled in a pregnancy study.

The chain uses TRBV6-1 and TRBJ2-3; D gene ambiguous. The V end was cut by 7 bases, the J end by 1 base, with 12 bases between. This CDR3 contains 14 residues. Germline V gene data show CDR1 as MNHNS and CDR2 as SASEGT. The CDR3 sequence: CASTEFIGTDTQYF. CDR3 DNA sequence: TGTGCCAGCACAGAATTTATTGGCACAGATACGCAGTATTTT.

The gene calls are TRBV6-5 and TRBJ2-7, with 11 bases matching TRBD2. CDR3 length: 16 amino acids. The V and J ends lost 4 bases and 2 bases, in that order; junction bases with no gene match: 7. Germline V gene data show CDR1 as MNHEY and CDR2 as SVGAGI. The CDR3 here is CASSSILAGETYEQYF. CDR3 nucleotide sequence: TGTGCCAGCAGTTCCATACTAGCGGGGGAAACCTACGAGCAGTACTTC.

The chain has TRBV6-6 and TRBJ2-1; 7 bases match TRBD2. CDR1 is MNHNY, CDR2 SVGAGI, per germline (reference sequence). The junction had 7 bases not matched to a gene; V was cut back by 2 bases and J by 3 bases. The CDR3 extends over 16 amino acids. CDR3 region: CASSYVAGVFYNEQFF. Here the CDR3 DNA reads TGTGCCAGCAGTTACGTTGCGGGAGTTTTCTACAATGAGCAGTTCTTC.

The chain couples TRBV29-1 to TRBJ2-7; weak D call: TRBD1 (6 bases). The CDR3 length is 16 residues. V gave up 1 base and J gave up 0 bases, with 16 bases separating them. Germline V lookup: CDR1 SQVTM, CDR2 ANQGSEA. As DNA, the CDR3 is TGCAGCGTTGAAGGTGGGCCCGGGACACCCTCCTACGAGCAGTACTTC. Translating it yields CSVEGGPGTPSYEQYF.

The rearrangement links TRBV9 to TRBJ1-1, with 8 nucleotides matching TRBD1. The CDR3 is made up of 16 amino acids. With V trimmed by 4 bases and J by 1 base, 9 bases remained unmatched. From germline, CDR1 is SGDLS and CDR2 YYNGEE. The CDR3 sequence: CASSPTWGTGNTEAFF. The CDR3 nucleotides read TGTGCCAGCAGCCCAACGTGGGGGACAGGGAACACTGAAGCTTTCTTT.

The CDR3 here is CASLSSFNEQFF. The DNA for the CDR3 is TGTGCCAGTTTGAGTAGTTTCAATGAGCAGTTCTTC. The gene calls are TRBV28 and TRBJ2-1, with D uncertain. Trimming shortened V by 9 bases and J by 6 bases, and 12 bases separated the two germline ends. The CDR3 consists of 12 residues. The germline CDR1 and CDR2 sequences are MDHEN and SYDVKM. Based on the CDR3 plus reference TRBV28 and TRBJ2-1, the full variable domain is DVKVTQSSRYLVKRTGEKVFLECVQDMDHENMFWYRQDPGLGLRLIYFSYDVKMKEKGDIPEGYSVSREKKERFSLILESASTNQTSMYLCASLSSFNEQFFGPGTRLTVL.

On this clone: One junction end disagrees with the germline gene, perhaps due to a read error. The chain is built from TRBV2 and TRBJ1-5; TRBD1 aligns across 8 bases. Germline loops: CDR1 SNHLY, CDR2 FYNNEI. The CDR3 extends over 15 amino acids. CDR3 DNA sequence: TGTGCCAGCCGTGAGCGGACAGGGAGATATCAGCCCCAGCATTTT. Translated, it gives CASRERTGRYQPQHF.

The chain joins TRBV7-2 to TRBJ2-7, with TRBD2 matching 9 bases. V dropped 0 bases and J dropped 6; count of bases not matched to a gene: 12. This CDR3 has 17 amino acids. Per the germline V gene, CDR1 is SGHTA and CDR2 is FQGNSA. The CDR3 nucleotides read TGTGCCAGCAGCTTAGCTGGCGGGAGGGCCAGAGATCGCGAGCAGTACTTC. It yields the protein CASSLAGGRARDREQYF.

This clone was seen a single time. The V and J genes are TRBV11-2 and TRBJ2-7; 8 bases match TRBD1. J lost 6 bases, V lost 5 bases, and 12 bases had no gene match. CDR3 length: 15 amino acids. Germline loops: CDR1 SGHAT, CDR2 FQNNGV. This CDR3 is CASSPKQDRVFEQYF. The CDR3 region has the DNA TGTGCCAGCAGCCCAAAGCAGGACAGGGTTTTCGAGCAGTACTTC.

This clone was seen just once. This chain joins TRBV6-1 and TRBJ1-4; D is uncertain. V gave up 8 bases and J gave up 7 bases, with 11 bases separating them. The V gene's germline CDR1 is MNHNS and CDR2 SASEGT. This CDR3 spans 12 amino acids. CDR3 residues: CASHHWAEKLFF. CDR3 DNA: TGTGCCAGCCATCATTGGGCTGAAAAACTGTTTTTT.

This chain links TRBV6-4 with TRBJ1-2, with a possible D match to TRBD1 (6 bases). Germline assignment: CDR1 MRHNA and CDR2 SNTAGT. The CDR3 is made up of 14 amino acids. The ends were cut back, 3 bases at V and 4 bases at J, with 12 bases in the middle. The CDR3 DNA follows: TGTGCCAGCAGTGAAGGGGGGGAAAGCTATGGCTACACCTTC. This sequence encodes CASSEGGESYGYTF.

The rearrangement uses TRBV7-8 and TRBJ1-1, with D uncertain. CDR3 length: 13 residues. CDR1 SGHVS and CDR2 FQNEAQ come from the germline V gene. Trimming removed 0 bases at V and 3 bases at J, with 5 bases between. The CDR3 coding sequence is TGTGCCAGCAGCTTAGCTCGGTACACTGAAGCTTTCTTT. Protein sequence: CASSLARYTEAFF.

This clone appeared once. The J gene is TRBJ2-1, the V gene TRBV5-4; D is unclear. Per germline, CDR1 SGHNT and CDR2 YYREEE (reference sequence). V lost 4 bases to trimming and J lost 10 bases, with 15 bases between them. This CDR3 is built from 13 residues. The CDR3 here is CASSRPPVGEQFF. CDR3 coding DNA: TGTGCCAGCAGCCGGCCGCCAGTCGGGGAGCAGTTCTTC.

The chain employs TRBV11-3 and TRBJ2-1, with TRBD2 identical over 10 bases. CDR1 SGHNT and CDR2 YENEEA come from the germline V gene. After removal of 5 bases from V and 8 bases from J, the junction contained 6 bases not matched to a gene. This CDR3 contains 14 residues. The CDR3 protein is CASSRAGGFDEQFF. The CDR3 DNA reads as TGTGCCAGCAGCCGAGCGGGAGGGTTTGATGAGCAGTTCTTC.

The chain links TRBV5-1 to TRBJ2-7; 13 bases are shared with TRBD2. The CDR3 is 18 residues long. Trimming took 0 bases from V and 3 from J; bases not matched to a gene: 9. Germline loops: CDR1 SGHRS, CDR2 YFSETQ. The CDR3 loop is CASSLAPRTSGRIYEQYF. CDR3 nucleotide sequence: TGCGCCAGCAGCTTGGCCCCTAGGACTAGCGGGAGAATCTACGAGCAGTACTTC.

This sequence joins TRBV7-3 and TRBJ2-6, with D possibly being TRBD1 (6 bases). CDR1 is SGHTA, CDR2 FQGTGA, per germline. This CDR3 spans 19 amino acids. V lost 2 bases to trimming and J lost 2 bases, with 19 bases between them. DNA of the CDR3: TGTGCCAGCAGCTTACAGGGACAACCAAGATTCCCTGGGGCCAACGTCCTGACTTTC. It is translated as CASSLQGQPRFPGANVLTF.

The chain is built from TRBV6-5 and TRBJ2-3; the match to TRBD1 covers 10 bases. Germline V gene sequence: CDR1 MNHEY, CDR2 SVGAGI. The ends lost 0 bases at V and 6 bases at J; junction bases unmatched: 6. This CDR3 has 16 residues. The CDR3, as DNA: TGTGCCAGCAGTTACTCGACTTGGGACAGGGGTGATACGCAGTATTTT. It is translated as CASSYSTWDRGDTQYF.

The chain couples TRBV5-1 to TRBJ1-2; 8 bases agree with TRBD1. After removal of 2 bases from V and 9 bases from J, the junction contained 15 bases not matched to a gene. This CDR3 is 16 amino acids long. Per germline, CDR1 SGHRS and CDR2 YFSETQ. CDR3 nucleotides: TGCGCCAGCAGCTTCTCAGGGGGCGAGGCCCAAGTCCGCTACACCTTC. It translates to CASSFSGGEAQVRYTF. The whole variable domain, filled in from reference TRBV5-1 and TRBJ1-2, reads KAGVTQTPRYLIKTRGQQVTLSCSPISGHRSVSWYQQTPGQGLQFLFEYFSETQRNKGNFPGRFSGRQFSNSRSEMNVSTLELGDSALYLCASSFSGGEAQVRYTFGSGTRLTVV.